The rows below give T cell receptor beta chains drawn from one sample of a study of T cell responses to AZD1222 COVID-19 vaccine. Clones were read by immunoSEQ multiplex PCR, and TCRdb kept only the in-frame ones, dropping some. The table records 120,000 or so clones, approximately 89% of them present only once. The material sequenced was peripheral blood, taken on day 0 of AZD1222 vaccination. These receptors were taken from an adult in good health. Both conserved end residues are part of each CDR3. The D gene is left open where the match is weak. Only some rows state a clone size, as once, few, many or a class for expanded clones.

v_call	clone_size	d_call	j_call	cdr3_aa	cdr3_nt
TRBV7-2	NA	NA	TRBJ2-7	CASSLARAQRQQYF	TGTGCCAGCAGCTTAGCTAGGGCCCAGAGGCAGCAGTACTTC
TRBV2	NA	NA	TRBJ1-2	CASSVDRWGYTF	TGTGCCAGCAGCGTCGACAGGTGGGGCTACACCTTC
TRBV30	NA	NA	TRBJ2-3	CAWSVRFRESRDTQYF	TGTGCCTGGAGTGTACGCTTCAGGGAATCACGGGATACGCAGTATTTT
TRBV9	NA	NA	TRBJ1-1	CASSINGWGSTEAFF	TGTGCCAGCAGCATCAACGGGTGGGGTAGCACTGAAGCTTTCTTT
TRBV6-6	NA	NA	TRBJ1-2	CASRLVQGVERYGYTF	TGTGCCAGCAGACTGGTCCAGGGCGTAGAGAGGTATGGCTACACCTTC
TRBV7-2	NA	NA	TRBJ1-3	CASSLGSGSGNTIYF	TGTGCCAGCAGCTTAGGGTCGGGCTCTGGAAACACCATATATTTT
TRBV5-4	few	NA	TRBJ1-6	CASSFDGRKGINSPLHF	TGTGCCAGCAGCTTTGACGGAAGGAAAGGAATTAATTCACCCCTCCACTTT
TRBV9	once	NA	TRBJ1-1	CASSHDGGTEAFF	TGTGCCAGCAGCCACGATGGGGGTACTGAAGCTTTCTTT
TRBV3-1/TRBV3-2	NA	NA	TRBJ2-1	CASTPGWGSSYNEQFF	TGTGCCAGCACCCCCGGATGGGGAAGCTCCTACAATGAGCAGTTCTTC
TRBV7-9	once	TRBD2	TRBJ2-3	CASSLGLAGTDTQYF	TGTGCCAGCAGCTTAGGACTAGCGGGAACAGATACGCAGTATTTT
TRBV18	NA	NA	TRBJ1-4	CASSSTSGYNEKLFF	TGTGCCAGCTCATCAACTTCCGGGTACAATGAAAAACTGTTTTTT
TRBV7-2	NA	NA	TRBJ2-7	CASSIRDTAYEQYF	TGTGCCAGCAGCATCCGGGACACAGCCTACGAGCAGTACTTC
TRBV5-4	NA	NA	TRBJ1-1	CASSFINTEAFF	TGTGCCAGCAGCTTCATAAACACTGAAGCTTTCTTT
TRBV9	NA	NA	TRBJ2-5	CASTQPGSETQYF	TGTGCCAGCACCCAGCCGGGGAGTGAGACCCAGTACTTC
TRBV12-3/TRBV12-4	NA	NA	TRBJ2-7	CASSPTTYEQYF	TGTGCCAGCAGCCCGACCACCTACGAGCAGTACTTC
TRBV13	NA	NA	TRBJ1-3	CASSLGRGLAGNTIYF	TGTGCCAGCAGCTTAGGAAGGGGGTTGGCTGGAAACACCATATATTTT
TRBV18	NA	TRBD1	TRBJ1-1	CASSPGQGPGNTEAFF	TGTGCCAGCTCACCAGGACAGGGGCCTGGGAACACTGAAGCTTTCTTT
TRBV5-4	NA	TRBD2	TRBJ2-2	CASSPGLAGSTGELFF	TGTGCCAGCAGCCCTGGACTAGCGGGCTCCACCGGGGAGCTGTTTTTT
TRBV6-4	once	TRBD1	TRBJ2-1	CASSVEGQGIYNEQFF	TGTGCCAGCAGTGTCGAGGGACAGGGGATATACAATGAGCAGTTCTTC
TRBV7-3	NA	TRBD1	TRBJ2-2	CASSLAGGNTGELFF	TGTGCCAGCAGCTTAGCAGGGGGCAACACCGGGGAGCTGTTTTTT